The T cell receptor beta chain described here comes from a study of blood T cell repertoires in COVID-19. The CDR3 is 16 amino acids. V was clipped by 4 bases and J by 5 bases, with 22 bases between them. Germline V gene data show CDR1 as SGHNT and CDR2 as YYREEE (reference sequence). Profiled with immunoSEQ multiplex PCR; TCRdb holds only in-frame clones, not every one. The table lists around 100,000 clones, around nine tenths of them singletons. This TCR was recovered from a man aged 50-59 years with acute or convalescent COVID-19. V and J are TRBV5-4 and TRBJ2-7; weak D call: TRBD1 (8 bases). Material for sequencing was peripheral blood. CDR3 region: CASSLSLGQGGNEQYF. DNA of the CDR3: TGTGCCAGCAGCCTCTCGCTTGGACAGGGAGGGAACGAGCAGTACTTC.